These 16 T cell receptor beta chains were sequenced from one sample in a study of human T cells and chemical hapten exposure. A single record per CDR3 protein comes from TCRdb applying MiXCR to the RACE reads. The data show about 85,000 distinct CDR3 sequences, 7.5% to 9.5% seen once. Time point described: pre-sensitization, week 0. Treatment in this sample: therapeutic diphenylcyclopropenone sensitization with weekly scalp DPC. This specimen was whole blood, taken in connection with sensitization to the hapten diphenylcyclopropenone (DPC). These receptors all stem from a man between 40 and 49 years old with alopecia areata. Some clones in this sample may be carry-over from other donors' samples.

This clonotype turned up a few times. V gene TRBV6-5 combines with J gene TRBJ1-3, with unresolved D. V lost 6 bases and J lost 0, with 9 bases in between. Germline V gives CDR1 MNHEY, CDR2 SVGAGI. The CDR3 spans 14 residues. This CDR3 reads CASSPSYSGNTIYF. The CDR3 DNA is TGTGCCAGCAGCCCTTCTTACTCTGGAAACACCATATATTTT.

The genes are TRBV29-1 and TRBJ1-3; TRBD1 aligns across 7 bases. The CDR3 sequence is 13 residues long. Germline CDR1 and CDR2: SQVTM and ANQGSEA. The CDR3 nucleotides are TGCAGTTCGAGGACAGGCTCTGGAAACACCATATATTTT. Translation: CSSRTGSGNTIYF.

The chain combines TRBV2 with TRBJ2-7, with a weak D call TRBD1 (6 bases). CDR1 SNHLY and CDR2 FYNNEI come from the germline V gene. Trimming took 9 bases from V and 9 from J, leaving 12 bases between them. This CDR3 comprises 10 residues. The CDR3 loop is CASAGEGQYF. CDR3 bases: TGTGCCAGTGCAGGGGAAGGGCAGTACTTC. The full variable domain, completed using reference TRBV2 and TRBJ2-7, is EPEVTQTPSHQVTQMGQEVILRCVPISNHLYFYWYRQILGQKVEFLVSFYNNEISEKSEIFDDQFSVERPDGSNFTLKIRSTKLEDSAMYFCASAGEGQYFGPGTRLTVT.

In its sample, this clonotype was seen many times. This chain joins TRBV9 and TRBJ1-6; D is ambiguous. In germline, CDR1 is SGDLS, CDR2 YYNGEE. V shed 0 bases and J shed 1 base, with 8 bases lying between them. The CDR3 extends over 16 amino acids. The CDR3 coding sequence is TGTGCCAGCAGCGTAGAAAGGGATTCCTATAATTCACCCCTCCACTTT. Translated: CASSVERDSYNSPLHF.

The V and J genes are TRBV4-2 and TRBJ2-3; 11 bases align to TRBD2. The CDR3 runs 14 residues. The ends lost 6 bases at V and 2 bases at J; junction bases unmatched: 1. Germline assignment: CDR1 LGHNA and CDR2 YNFKEQ. This CDR3 is CASRGLAVTDTQYF. In nucleotides, the CDR3 is TGTGCCAGCAGGGGACTAGCGGTCACAGATACGCAGTATTTT.

V gene TRBV6-5 combines with J gene TRBJ2-7; tentative D call: TRBD2 (6 bases). Germline CDR1 is MNHEY and CDR2 is SVGAGI. This CDR3 has 15 residues. The V and J ends lost 0 bases and 0 bases respectively, with 9 bases between them. Here the CDR3 DNA reads TGTGCCAGCAGTTACTCTGCGGGAAGCTCCTACGAGCAGTACTTC. Translated: CASSYSAGSSYEQYF.

V and J are TRBV29-1 and TRBJ1-2; TRBD1 is a possible D gene (5 bases). Trimming took 7 bases from V and 7 from J, leaving 19 bases between them. Germline V gene sequence: CDR1 SQVTM, CDR2 ANQGSEA. The CDR3 consists of 13 residues. The CDR3 region has the DNA TGCAGCGCCGGGTCGGGCAGGGAATTTGGCTACACCTTC. Its protein is CSAGSGREFGYTF.

V usage is TRBV7-8 and J usage is TRBJ1-5; 10 nucleotides line up with TRBD1. The CDR3 runs 17 residues. Germline CDR1 reads SGHVS; CDR2 reads FQNEAQ. J gave up 3 bases and V 6 bases, and 11 bases lay outside the gene matches. The CDR3 DNA reads TGTGCCAGCAGTTGGGACAGGGGCCGCCAAGACAATCAGCCCCAGCATTTT. Translation: CASSWDRGRQDNQPQHF.

The chain employs TRBV21-1 and TRBJ2-5; TRBD1, the D gene given by the table, was not confirmed from the DNA. TRBV21-1 is deemed a pseudogene. CDR3 length equals 14 residues. The CDR3 DNA sequence: TGTGCCCCCTCGAGGGACCACGTACAAGAGACCCAGTACTTC. Translation: CAPSRDHVQETQYF.

Many counts were recorded for this clonotype. The CDR3 bases are TGCAGTGCTAGACCTCTTGGAGGGGAGGCTGAAGCTTTCTTT. It yields the protein CSARPLGGEAEAFF. V gene TRBV20-1 combines with J gene TRBJ1-1; D is possibly TRBD1 (5 bases). The CDR3 covers 14 residues. Trimming removed 2 bases from V and 6 bases from J, with 16 bases in between. Germline V CDR1 and CDR2: DFQATT, SNEGSKA (reference sequence).

For the CDR3, the DNA is TGTGCCAGCGGGCGCCTAGATCAGCCCCAGCATTTT. As protein: CASGRLDQPQHF. The gene calls are TRBV6-5 and TRBJ1-5; no clear D. V was pared by 8 bases and J by 5 bases, with 10 bases between. The germline gives CDR1 MNHEY, CDR2 SVGAGI. This CDR3 is 12 amino acids long.

The J gene is TRBJ2-3, the V gene TRBV20-1, with TRBD2 as a possible D gene (5 bases). Germline V gives CDR1 DFQATT, CDR2 SNEGSKA (reference sequence). Trimming removed 5 bases at V and 6 bases at J, with 18 bases between. The CDR3 is made up of 14 amino acids. CDR3 sequence: CSAEDPSSSDTQYF. CDR3 DNA: TGCAGTGCTGAGGACCCTAGCTCGTCTGATACGCAGTATTTT.

This clonotype was seen many times. The V and J genes are TRBV6-5 and TRBJ1-3; D possibly corresponds to TRBD1 (6 bases). The CDR3 spans 16 residues. Trimming took 0 bases from V and 0 from J, leaving 9 bases between them. The V gene's germline CDR1 is MNHEY and CDR2 SVGAGI. The CDR3 nucleotides read TGTGCCAGCAGTTACTCGAGGGGGAGCTCTGGAAACACCATATATTTT. Translation gives CASSYSRGSSGNTIYF.

This clonotype was detected only a few times. The chain employs TRBV7-9 and TRBJ2-3; no definite D call. V lost 3 bases to trimming and J lost 7 bases, with 11 bases between them. The CDR3 loop spans 13 amino acids. Germline CDR1 is SEHNR and CDR2 is FQNEAQ (reference sequence). CDR3 sequence: CASSFADRNTQYF. For the CDR3, the DNA is TGTGCCAGCAGCTTCGCCGACCGAAATACGCAGTATTTT.

Many counts were recorded for this clonotype. This chain links TRBV3-1 with TRBJ1-5; D unclear. V lost 2 bases, J lost 5 bases, and 7 bases lay in between. From germline, CDR1 is LGHDT and CDR2 YNNKEL (reference sequence). CDR3 length: 13 residues. The CDR3 bases are TGTGCCAGCAGCCAACGATGGGATCAGCCCCAGCATTTT. Its protein product is CASSQRWDQPQHF.

The chain joins TRBV20-1 to TRBJ2-1, with D maybe TRBD2 (6 bases). The CDR3 sequence is 14 residues long. Germline CDR1 is DFQATT and CDR2 is SNEGSKA (reference sequence). Trimming pared 6 bases from V and 4 bases from J, leaving 16 bases between. The CDR3 spells CSANSRRGYNEQFF. The CDR3 coding sequence is TGCAGTGCGAATTCTAGGAGGGGATACAATGAGCAGTTCTTC.